These 3 T cell receptor beta chains share one sample of origin, sequenced in a study of blood T cell repertoires in COVID-19. Libraries were prepared by immunoSEQ multiplex PCR; TCRdb keeps only in-frame clonotypes and omits some of them. The sample records approximately 250,000 clones, 86% being singletons. The sample consisted of peripheral blood. Receptors were obtained from a man in his forties with active or convalescent COVID-19.

This chain connects TRBV5-1 to TRBJ1-1; TRBD1 matches at 8 bases. CDR3 length: 13 amino acids. The ends lost 7 bases at V and 2 bases at J; junction bases unmatched: 4. Germline CDR1 is SGHRS and CDR2 is YFSETQ. In DNA form, the CDR3 reads TGCGCCAGCGCGGGACAGGTTAACACTGAAGCTTTCTTT. Protein sequence: CASAGQVNTEAFF.

This clone showed up just once. In DNA, the CDR3 is TGTGCCAGCAGTTACCTGCAGGGGGCGGAGACCCAGTACTTC. It encodes CASSYLQGAETQYF. J is TRBJ2-5 and V is TRBV6-5; TRBD1 agrees at 8 bases. The CDR3 is 14 amino acids. Looked up from germline, CDR1 is MNHEY and CDR2 is SVGAGI. Trimming took 2 bases from V and 5 from J; bases not matched to a gene: 4.

The chain carries TRBV13 and TRBJ2-3; 10 positions agree with TRBD2. V lost 6 bases, J lost 3 bases, and 9 bases stayed unmatched. Germline V gene data show CDR1 as PRHDT and CDR2 as FYEKMQ (reference sequence). The CDR3 contains 16 residues. The CDR3 sequence is CASRVLAGPRTDTQYF. CDR3 nucleotides: TGTGCCAGCAGAGTACTAGCGGGACCTCGGACAGATACGCAGTATTTT.